The source of this TCR beta chain is a study of shared clonotypes between healthy human individuals. TCRdb keeps only in-frame clones here, not all; method: immunoSEQ multiplex PCR. The sample lists some 1 million clones, 60% to 80% occurring once. This CDR3 contains 14 residues. The V and J ends lost 4 bases and 8 bases, in that order; junction bases with no gene match: 7. Per the germline V gene, CDR1 is SGHRS and CDR2 is YFSETQ. The specimen was memory CD4+ T cells sorted from blood. The subset is: CD45RA-negative fraction. This TCR derives from a young man in good health. This chain connects TRBV5-1 to TRBJ1-4; the match to TRBD1 covers 8 bases. The CDR3 region is CASSLGQAEEKLFF. The CDR3 nucleotides read TGCGCCAGCAGCCTGGGACAGGCGGAGGAAAAACTGTTTTTT.